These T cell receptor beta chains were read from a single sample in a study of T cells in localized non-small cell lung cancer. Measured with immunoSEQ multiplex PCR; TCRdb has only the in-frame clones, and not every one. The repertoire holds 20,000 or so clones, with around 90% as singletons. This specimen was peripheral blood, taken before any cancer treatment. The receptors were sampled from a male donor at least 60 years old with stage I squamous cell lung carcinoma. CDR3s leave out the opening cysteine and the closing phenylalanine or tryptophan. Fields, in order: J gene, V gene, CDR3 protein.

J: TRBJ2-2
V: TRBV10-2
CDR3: ASRETVTGELF

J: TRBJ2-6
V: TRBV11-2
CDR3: ASSPLTGGVGANVLT

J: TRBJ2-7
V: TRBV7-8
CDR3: ASSLGQVYEQY

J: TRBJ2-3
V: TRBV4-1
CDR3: ASSQAGTSGRDTQY

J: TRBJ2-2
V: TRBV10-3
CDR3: AISEQGANTGELF

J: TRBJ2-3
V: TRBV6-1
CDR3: ASSEGGVDTQY

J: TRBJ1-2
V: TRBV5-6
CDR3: ASSPRLDSGAYT

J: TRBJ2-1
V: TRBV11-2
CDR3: ASSLSSYNEQF

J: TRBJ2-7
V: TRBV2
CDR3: ASSSGQGASLEQY

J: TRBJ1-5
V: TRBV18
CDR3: ASSPGTGGSGPQH

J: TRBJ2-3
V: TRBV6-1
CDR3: ASSEALAGGMTDTQY

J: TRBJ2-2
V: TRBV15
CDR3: ATSLGLANGGELF

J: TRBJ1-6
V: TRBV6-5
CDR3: ASSEGALH

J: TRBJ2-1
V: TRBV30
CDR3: AWSTMTGSSYNEQF

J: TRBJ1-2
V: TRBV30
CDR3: AWSLGQERGYT

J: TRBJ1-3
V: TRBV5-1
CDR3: ASSFDRRSGNTIY

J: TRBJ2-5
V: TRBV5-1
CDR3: ASSLGYRQETQY

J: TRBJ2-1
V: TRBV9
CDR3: ASSDARVGPEQF

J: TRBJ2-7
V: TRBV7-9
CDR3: ASSRDTLGSYEQY

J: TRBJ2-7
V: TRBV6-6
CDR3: ASSNTLDTSSYEQY

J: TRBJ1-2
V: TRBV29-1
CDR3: SVDLGRPANYGYT

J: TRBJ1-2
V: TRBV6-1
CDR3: ASSEAARVYGYT

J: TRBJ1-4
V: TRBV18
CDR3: ASSLSATNEKLF

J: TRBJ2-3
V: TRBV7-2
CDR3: ASSFQPQGADTQY

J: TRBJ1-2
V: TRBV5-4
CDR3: ASGTQGATLYGYT

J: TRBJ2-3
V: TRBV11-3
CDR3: ASSLEARGTDTQY

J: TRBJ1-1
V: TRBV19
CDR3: ASSMVDRLNTEAF

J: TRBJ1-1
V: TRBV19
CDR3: ASSPLWGGNTEAF

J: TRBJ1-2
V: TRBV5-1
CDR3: ASSSTGTGGINYGYT

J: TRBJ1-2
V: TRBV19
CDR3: ASSIWGRRVSGYT

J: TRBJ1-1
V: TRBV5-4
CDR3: ASSLDRAGTEAF

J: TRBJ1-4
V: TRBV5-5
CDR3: ASSLAGVATNEKLF

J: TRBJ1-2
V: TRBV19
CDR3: ASSHSTGGDGYT

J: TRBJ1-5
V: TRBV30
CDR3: AWSLGQDFSNQPQH

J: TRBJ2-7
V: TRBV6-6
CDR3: ASSYRDRPYEQY

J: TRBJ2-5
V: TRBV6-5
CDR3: ATGTGGETQY

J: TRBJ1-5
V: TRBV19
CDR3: ASLVGGGRNQPQH

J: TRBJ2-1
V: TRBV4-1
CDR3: ASSQGSGSYNEQF